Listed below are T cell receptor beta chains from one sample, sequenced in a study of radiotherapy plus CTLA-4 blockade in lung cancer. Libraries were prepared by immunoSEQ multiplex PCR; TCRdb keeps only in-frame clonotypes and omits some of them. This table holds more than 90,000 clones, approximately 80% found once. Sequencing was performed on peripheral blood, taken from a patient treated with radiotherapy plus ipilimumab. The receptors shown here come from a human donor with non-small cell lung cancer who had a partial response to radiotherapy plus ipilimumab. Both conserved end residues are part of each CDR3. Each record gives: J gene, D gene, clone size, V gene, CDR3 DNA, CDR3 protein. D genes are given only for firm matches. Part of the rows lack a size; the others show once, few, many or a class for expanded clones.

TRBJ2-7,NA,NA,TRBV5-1,TGCGCCAGCAAGGAGGACGGCTCCTACGAGCAGTACTTC,CASKEDGSYEQYF
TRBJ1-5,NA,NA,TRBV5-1,TGCGCCAGCAGCTACGAAGGGAGGAGCGACCAGCCCCAGCATTTT,CASSYEGRSDQPQHF
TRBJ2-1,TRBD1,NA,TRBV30,TGTGCCTGGAGTAGGGGGCAAAGGGGCAATGAGCAGTTCTTC,CAWSRGQRGNEQFF
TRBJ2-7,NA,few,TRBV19,TGTGCCAGTAGTGCCGGGCAGGGGCCCTACGAGCAGTACTTC,CASSAGQGPYEQYF
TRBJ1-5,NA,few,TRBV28,TGTGCCAGCACCCCGCTCCTTAGCAGACAGCCCCAGCATTTT,CASTPLLSRQPQHF
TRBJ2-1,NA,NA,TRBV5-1,TGCGCCAGCAGCCCGTGGAGGGAGAGCTCCTACAATGAGCAGTTCTTC,CASSPWRESSYNEQFF
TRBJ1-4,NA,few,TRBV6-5,TGTGCCAGCAGTGAACAGGGCTCGGGTGAAAAACTGTTTTTT,CASSEQGSGEKLFF
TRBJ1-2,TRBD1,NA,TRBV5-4,TGTGCCAGCAGCGGAGACAGGGGAGGAGGCTACACCTTC,CASSGDRGGGYTF
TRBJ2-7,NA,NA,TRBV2,TGTGCCAGCAGTCGACGGGACAACTACGAGCAGTACTTC,CASSRRDNYEQYF
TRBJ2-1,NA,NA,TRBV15,TGTGCCACCAGCAGGGAGGACAGATACAATGAGCAGTTCTTC,CATSREDRYNEQFF
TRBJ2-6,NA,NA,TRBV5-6,TGTGCCAGCAGCTTGACTCTGTCTGGGGCCAACGTCCTGACTTTC,CASSLTLSGANVLTF
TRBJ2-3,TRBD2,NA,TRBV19,TGTGCCAGTAGTACAACTGGGGGGGCAGATACGCAGTATTTT,CASSTTGGADTQYF
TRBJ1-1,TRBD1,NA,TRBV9,TGTGCCAGTGGACCGGGACAGGGATCCACTGAAGCTTTCTTT,CASGPGQGSTEAFF
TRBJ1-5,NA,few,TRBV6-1,TGTGCCAGCACCAACAGGGTGTCGGGGCAGCCCCAGCATTTT,CASTNRVSGQPQHF
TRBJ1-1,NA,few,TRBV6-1,TGTGCCAGCCACATCTCAGGGCGAACTGAAGCTTTCTTT,CASHISGRTEAFF
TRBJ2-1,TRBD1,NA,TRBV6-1,TGTGCCAGCAGTCCCGGGACAGGGGGATACAATGAGCAGTTCTTC,CASSPGTGGYNEQFF
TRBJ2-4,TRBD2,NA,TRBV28,TGTGCCAGCAGTCCTCGGGAGGGTCTCCTCTTAGCCAAAAACATTCAGTACTTC,CASSPREGLLLAKNIQYF
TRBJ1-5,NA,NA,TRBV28,TGTGCCAGCGGCCCGACAGGATACAATCAGCCCCAGCATTTT,CASGPTGYNQPQHF
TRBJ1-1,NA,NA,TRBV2,TGTGCCAGCAGAAACAGGGTGAACACTGAAGCTTTCTTT,CASRNRVNTEAFF
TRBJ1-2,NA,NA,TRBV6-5,TGTGCCAGCAGTACCCCCGGCAGGGGCTATGGCTACACCTTC,CASSTPGRGYGYTF
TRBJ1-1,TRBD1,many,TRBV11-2,TGTGCCAGCAGTGATGACAGGGGGCTCCGCATGAACACTGAAGCTTTCTTT,CASSDDRGLRMNTEAFF
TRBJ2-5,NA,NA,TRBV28,TGTGCCAGCAGTTTAACAGGAGAGACCCAGTACTTC,CASSLTGETQYF
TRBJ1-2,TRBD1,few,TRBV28,TGTGCCAGCAGTTTTGACAGGGGAGCCTATGGCTACACCTTC,CASSFDRGAYGYTF
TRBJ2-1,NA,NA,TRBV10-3,TGTGCCATCAGACCGGACGCCGGGGGTCTTGAGCAGTTCTTC,CAIRPDAGGLEQFF
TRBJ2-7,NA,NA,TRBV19,TGTGCCAGTAGTACAGGGAAGTCCTACGAGCAGTACTTC,CASSTGKSYEQYF
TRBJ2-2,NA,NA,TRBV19,TGTGCCAGTCAGAGGGAAGGGTACACCGGGGAGCTGTTTTTT,CASQREGYTGELFF
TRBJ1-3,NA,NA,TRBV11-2,TGTGCCAGCAGCGGACAAGCCCAACAGGACTCTGGAAACACCATATATTTT,CASSGQAQQDSGNTIYF
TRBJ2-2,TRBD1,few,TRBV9,TGTGCCAGCAGCGCCCAGGGGGCAGGGTCGGCCACCGGGGAGCTGTTTTTT,CASSAQGAGSATGELFF
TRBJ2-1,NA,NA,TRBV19,TGTGCCAGTAGCGCGACTCCGTACAATGAGCAGTTCTTC,CASSATPYNEQFF
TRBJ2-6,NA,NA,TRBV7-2,TGTGCCAGCAGCTTAACAGGTGCGGGATCTGGGGCCAACGTCCTGACTTTC,CASSLTGAGSGANVLTF
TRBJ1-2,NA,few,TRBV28,TGTGCCAGCAGAAAAAGGGGGGGAGCCCATGGCTACACCTTC,CASRKRGGAHGYTF
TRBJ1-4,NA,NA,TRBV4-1,TGCGCCAGCAGCCAAGATACGACAGTAACTAATGAAAAACTGTTTTTT,CASSQDTTVTNEKLFF
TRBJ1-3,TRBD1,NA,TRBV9,TGTGCCAGCAGCGTGCGACAGGGTGGAAACACCATATATTTT,CASSVRQGGNTIYF
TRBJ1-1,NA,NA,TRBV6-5,TGTGCCAGCAATCAGGGAACTGAAGCTTTCTTT,CASNQGTEAFF
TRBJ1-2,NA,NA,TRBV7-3,TGTGCCAGCAGCTTAAGACAGAACTATGGCTACACCTTC,CASSLRQNYGYTF
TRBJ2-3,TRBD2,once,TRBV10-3,TGTGCCATCAGTGAGGCTAGCGGGTCCCTGAGCACAGATACGCAGTATTTT,CAISEASGSLSTDTQYF
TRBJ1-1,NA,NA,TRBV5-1,TGCGCCAGCAGCTTGCTACAGGCATATAACACTGAAGCTTTCTTT,CASSLLQAYNTEAFF
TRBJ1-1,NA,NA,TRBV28,TGTGCCAGCAGTTTAGGGGCATGGACAGAAGCTTTCTTT,CASSLGAWTEAFF
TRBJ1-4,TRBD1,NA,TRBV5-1,TGCGCCAGCAGCTTACAGGGGGCGGCTAATGAAAAACTGTTTTTT,CASSLQGAANEKLFF
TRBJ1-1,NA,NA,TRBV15,TGTGCCACCAGCAGAGAGTACAGAAAAAACACTGAAGCTTTCTTT,CATSREYRKNTEAFF
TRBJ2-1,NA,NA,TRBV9,TGTGCCAGCAGCGTAGGAGACATCAATGAGCAGTTCTTC,CASSVGDINEQFF
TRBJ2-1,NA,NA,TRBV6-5,TGTGCCAGCAGTTACCCCGCCAGGGCTGGTGAGCAGTTCTTC,CASSYPARAGEQFF
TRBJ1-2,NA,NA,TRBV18,TGTGCCAGCTCACCGCAGGTATCTAACTATGGCTACACCTTC,CASSPQVSNYGYTF
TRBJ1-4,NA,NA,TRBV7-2,TGTGCCAGCAGCTTATCCGGGGTAGCAAATGAAAAACTGTTTTTT,CASSLSGVANEKLFF
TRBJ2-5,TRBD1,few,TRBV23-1,TGCGCCAGCAGTCAATCCGACAGGGGACAAGAGACCCAGTACTTC,CASSQSDRGQETQYF
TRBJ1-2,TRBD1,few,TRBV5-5,TGTGCCAGCAGCCCCCGACAGGGTAGGGACTATGGCTACACCTTC,CASSPRQGRDYGYTF
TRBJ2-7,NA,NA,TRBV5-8,TGTGCCAGCGGGAGATCTCACTCCTACGAGCAGTACTTC,CASGRSHSYEQYF
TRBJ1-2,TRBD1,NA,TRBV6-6,TGTGCCAGCAGTTACTCAATCTTGACAGGGAACGGCTACACCTTC,CASSYSILTGNGYTF
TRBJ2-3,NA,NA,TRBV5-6,TGTGCCAGCAGCTTAGCGCCCCCTTCCACAGATACGCAGTATTTT,CASSLAPPSTDTQYF
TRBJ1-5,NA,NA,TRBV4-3,TGCGCCAGCAGCCCGACAGGTCTCGGGCAGCCCCAGCATTTT,CASSPTGLGQPQHF
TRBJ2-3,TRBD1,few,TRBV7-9,TGTGCCAGCAGCTTAGGGGACAGGGGTATGGAAGATACGCAGTATTTT,CASSLGDRGMEDTQYF
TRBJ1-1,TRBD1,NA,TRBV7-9,TGTGCCAGCAGCCCCTGGGACAGGGGGGACACTGAAGCTTTCTTT,CASSPWDRGDTEAFF
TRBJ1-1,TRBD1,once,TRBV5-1,TGCGCCAGCAGCCTTAATAGACAGGGTGGGAGGAACACTGAAGCTTTCTTT,CASSLNRQGGRNTEAFF
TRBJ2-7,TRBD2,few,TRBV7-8,TGTGCCAGCGGACTAGCGGAAGTCTCCTACGAGCAGTACTTC,CASGLAEVSYEQYF
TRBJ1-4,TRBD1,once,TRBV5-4,TGTGCCAGCAGCTTGGTGGGCCACAGGGGGCTCGGAGAAAAACTGTTTTTT,CASSLVGHRGLGEKLFF